Shown below are 25 T cell receptor beta chains from a single sample sequenced in a study of CXCR3-negative and CXCR3-positive naive CD8 T cells. 5' RACE that incorporated UMI labels was used to prepare the TRB cDNA libraries. From its re-call of the 5' RACE reads, TCRdb lists each CDR3 protein once, without DNA. The specimen's table records 92,000 or so distinct CDR3 sequences. The sample was naive CXCR3- CD8+ T cells from blood. As for subset: CD45RO-CCR7+CD27+CD95- naive CD8+ T cells lacking CXCR3 (TNR3-). The receptor set was obtained from a human donor in good health. Some clones in this sample may be carry-over from other donors' samples.

The chain uses TRBV6-2 or TRBV6-3 and TRBJ1-5; TCRdb names TRBD1, which stays unverified in the absence of DNA. Germline values: CDR1 MNHEY, CDR2 SVGEGT. This CDR3 has 18 residues. CDR3 protein: CASSSLDSQDYSNQPQHF.

The rearrangement links TRBV23-1 to TRBJ1-6; TCRdb reports TRBD1, a call that lacks DNA to check it against. TRBV23-1 is flagged as an ORF with uncertain function. The CDR3 loop spans 17 amino acids. The CDR3 spells CASRQPSWGDDNSPLHF.

The chain has TRBV15 and TRBJ2-7; the D call from TCRdb, TRBD1, cannot be confirmed without DNA. The CDR3 spans 16 residues. Germline V CDR1 and CDR2: LNHNV, YYDKDF (reference sequence). CDR3 loop: CATSRASTGSRNEQYF. The full variable domain, in which reference TRBV15 and TRBJ2-7 provide the parts outside the CDR3, is DAMVIQNPRYQVTQFGKPVTLSCSQTLNHNVMYWYQQKSSQAPKLLFHYYDKDFNNEADTPDNFQSRRPNTSFCFLDIRSPGLGDTAMYLCATSRASTGSRNEQYFGPGTRLTVT.

This chain uses TRBV6-5 with TRBJ1-1. Germline CDR1 MNHEY, CDR2 SVGAGI. The CDR3 sequence is 12 residues long. The CDR3 loop reads CASSRPDTEAFF.

The J gene is TRBJ1-1, the V gene TRBV20-1; absent DNA, TCRdb's TRBD1 call cannot be checked. Germline values: CDR1 DFQATT, CDR2 SNEGSKA (reference sequence). The length of the CDR3 is 14 residues. The CDR3 loop reads CSARIKGISTEAFF.

The V call is TRBV2, the J call TRBJ2-1; the D gene TCRdb calls, TRBD2, cannot be checked with no DNA. The CDR3 sequence is 16 residues long. CDR1 is SNHLY and CDR2 is FYNNEI in the germline V gene. The CDR3 sequence is CASSKRDFSSYNEQFF.

CDR3 amino acids: CSARVRGVYEAFF. The chain is built from TRBV20-1 and TRBJ1-1; TCRdb designates TRBD1, a call that cannot be tested without DNA. The CDR3 spans 13 residues. The V gene's germline CDR1 is DFQATT and CDR2 SNEGSKA (reference sequence).

The chain is built from TRBV19 and TRBJ2-4; TCRdb returns TRBD2, unconfirmable since there is no DNA. The CDR3 has 14 amino acids. CDR1 is LNHDA, CDR2 SQIVND, per germline (reference sequence). CDR3 loop: CASTLVEGADIQYF.

V is TRBV19 and J is TRBJ1-5; TCRdb's D call, TRBD1, is unchecked because there is no DNA. Germline V gene lookup returns CDR1 LNHDA and CDR2 SQIVND (reference sequence). The CDR3 sequence is 13 residues long. CDR3 protein: CAGGWGYNQPQHF. Variable domain in full (rest from reference TRBV19 and TRBJ1-5): DGGITQSPKYLFRKEGQNVTLSCEQNLNHDAMYWYRQDPGQGLRLIYYSQIVNDFQKGDIAEGYSVSREKKESFPLTVTSAQKNPTAFYLCAGGWGYNQPQHFGDGTRLSIL.

V is TRBV7-2 and J is TRBJ1-5; the D call of TRBD1 rests on TCRdb alone, since no DNA is present to check it. Per the germline V gene, CDR1 is SGHTA and CDR2 is FQGNSA. The CDR3 covers 15 residues. The CDR3 protein is CASRSYRVGDQPQHF.

The chain uses TRBV20-1 and TRBJ2-2; TCRdb's D call of TRBD1 is untestable without DNA. The germline V gene encodes CDR1 DFQATT and CDR2 SNEGSKA (reference sequence). CDR3 size: 16 residues. The CDR3 reads CSARSPEQGYTGELFF.

J is TRBJ2-7 and V is TRBV5-1; TCRdb's D call, TRBD2, is unchecked because there is no DNA. CDR1 is SGHRS, CDR2 YFSETQ, per germline. The CDR3 covers 14 residues. The CDR3 is CASRDGPTSYEQYF.

This rearrangement joins TRBV29-1 to TRBJ2-2; with no DNA, the TCRdb D assignment of TRBD2 cannot be verified. Germline CDR1 reads SQVTM; CDR2 reads ANQGSEA. This CDR3 is 14 amino acids long. CDR3 residues: CSVVAGARAGELFF.

This sequence joins TRBV29-1 and TRBJ2-5; absent DNA, TCRdb's TRBD2 call cannot be checked. The CDR3 covers 14 residues. Looked up from germline, CDR1 is SQVTM and CDR2 is ANQGSEA. CDR3 residues: CSAFLAGEGETQYF. The whole variable domain, filled in from reference TRBV29-1 and TRBJ2-5, reads SAVISQKPSRDICQRGTSLTIQCQVDSQVTMMFWYRQQPGQSLTLIATANQGSEATYESGFVIDKFPISRPNLTFSTLTVSNMSPEDSSIYLCSAFLAGEGETQYFGPGTRLLVL.

J is TRBJ2-7 and V is TRBV2. This CDR3 contains 13 residues. CDR1 and CDR2 (germline): SNHLY, FYNNEI. CDR3 loop: CASCAGNNYEQYF.

The J gene is TRBJ2-7, the V gene TRBV6-2 or TRBV6-3; the D call from TCRdb, TRBD1, cannot be confirmed without DNA. Germline V CDR1 and CDR2: MNHEY, SVGEGT. CDR3 size: 14 residues. The CDR3 loop reads CASSHRDRGLEQYF.

This CDR3 reads CASSYSTGTGFYEQYF. The chain combines TRBV5-6 with TRBJ2-7; TCRdb lists TRBD1, though no DNA is available to test this call. Germline loops: CDR1 SGHDT, CDR2 YYEEEE. The CDR3 is 16 residues long.

J is TRBJ2-7 and V is TRBV12-3 or TRBV12-4; TCRdb returns TRBD2, unconfirmable since there is no DNA. The CDR3 runs to 15 residues. Here the CDR3 reads CASSDGTSGPYEQYF.

The genes are TRBV7-9 and TRBJ1-1. Germline-derived CDR1 and CDR2 are SEHNR and FQNEAQ (reference sequence). This CDR3 comprises 13 residues. CDR3 in amino acids: CASSPDFGTEAFF.

The V call is TRBV30, the J call TRBJ2-1; no DNA is available, so the TRBD1 call from TCRdb remains unchecked. This CDR3 contains 11 residues. Germline V CDR1 and CDR2: GTSNPN, SVGIG (reference sequence). The CDR3 reads CAWQQGNEQFF. Filled out from reference TRBV30 and TRBJ2-1, the complete variable domain reads SQTIHQWPATLVQPVGSPLSLECTVEGTSNPNLYWYRQAAGRGLQLLFYSVGIGQISSEVPQNLSASRPQDRQFILSSKKLLLSDSGFYLCAWQQGNEQFFGPGTRLTVL.

This sequence joins TRBV10-3 and TRBJ2-7; TCRdb's D call of TRBD1 is untestable without DNA. This CDR3 contains 16 residues. Per the germline V gene, CDR1 is ENHRY and CDR2 is SYGVKD. CDR3: CAISESGGPSSYEQYF.

The V and J genes are TRBV29-1 and TRBJ2-7; the TCRdb call, TRBD2, lacks DNA for checking. Germline-derived CDR1 and CDR2 are SQVTM and ANQGSEA. CDR3 length equals 15 residues. The CDR3 here is CSVVGTSGASYEQYF.

The chain combines TRBV24-1 with TRBJ2-1; TCRdb calls TRBD2, which cannot be checked without DNA. The CDR3 totals 16 residues. Per germline, CDR1 KGHDR and CDR2 SFDVKD. The CDR3 region is CATSDTGTSGINEQFF.

This chain links TRBV25-1 with TRBJ2-5. The CDR3 sequence is 13 residues long. Germline values: CDR1 MGHDK, CDR2 SYGVNS. The CDR3 protein is CASSEWSAEDQYF.

The chain recombines TRBV6-5 with TRBJ1-2; TCRdb's D call of TRBD1 is untestable without DNA. Germline values: CDR1 MNHEY, CDR2 SVGAGI. This CDR3 spans 13 amino acids. CDR3 region: CASTPGLYYGYTF.